The entry below describes one T cell receptor (beta chain). Its antigen is unknown. It was with 60 Vbeta and 13 Jbeta primers that the PCR ran. The data were produced by immunoSEQ multiplex PCR, yet TCRdb's version contains in-frame clones alone and is incomplete. Among some 120,000 clones listed, about four fifths were seen once. This entry is derived from a study of cytomegalovirus exposure and HLA in healthy donors. Broader study findings: For presence/absence analyses, sequencing depth was assumed to be roughly uniform across donors. Later analysis associated a missense DCLRE1C variant with TCR beta V- and J-gene trimming.

Germline loops: CDR1 MDHEN, CDR2 SYDVKM. The trim removed 3 bases at V and 5 bases at J, leaving 6 bases unmatched. The CDR3 spans 15 residues. This TCR derives from a woman aged 30 to 39 in good health and CMV-seronegative. Sequenced sample: PBMCs. This chain uses TRBV28 with TRBJ2-1; 8 nucleotides line up with TRBD2. Here the CDR3 DNA reads TGTGCCAGCAGTTTGAGCGGGGGCACCCACAATGAGCAGTTCTTC. Translated: CASSLSGGTHNEQFF.